Included here is one T cell receptor (beta chain) sequence, with context. The antigen is undetermined. The sample holds other DNA sequences that translate to the same CDR3. V gave up 1 base and J gave up 5 bases; unmatched junction bases: 0. Germline CDR1 reads MGHRA; CDR2 reads YSYEKL. The CDR3 has 14 residues. The entry originates in a study of T cells in narcolepsy. Study at large: Patients with NT1 or NT2 and healthy control donors were enrolled. Findings of the study overall: Autoreactive clonotypes reportedly recurred in blood of same and different patients, not controls.

The table came from immunoSEQ multiplex PCR; TCRdb's copy has only in-frame clones and leaves some out. The sample includes tens of thousands of clones, 85% of them seen just once. The sample was memory (CD45RA-) CD4+ T cells from blood. The chain couples TRBV4-1 to TRBJ2-5; 11 bases match TRBD2. This clonotype was obtained from a human donor in good health. CDR3 nucleotides: TGCGCCAGCAGCCAAGGGACTAGCGGGGAGACCCAGTACTTC. Protein sequence: CASSQGTSGETQYF.